This T cell receptor (beta chain) is drawn from a study of T cell changes during pregnancy in multiple sclerosis. Germline CDR1 and CDR2: SGHRS and YFSETQ. The CDR3 extends over 14 amino acids. V was shortened by 3 bases and J by 3 bases, with 13 bases between the two germline ends. Profiled with immunoSEQ multiplex PCR; TCRdb holds only in-frame clones, not every one. This table holds approximately 40,000 clones, 70% to 90% found once. This TCR came from a female donor with multiple sclerosis, enrolled in a pregnancy study. J is TRBJ2-7 and V is TRBV5-1; possible D gene TRBD2, 7 bases. Specimen: CD4+ T cells from peripheral blood mononuclear cells, collected in the first trimester of pregnancy. Here the CDR3 DNA reads TGCGCCAGCAGCTGGGGGGGGCTAAACTACGAGCAGTACTTC. The encoded protein is CASSWGGLNYEQYF.